This T cell receptor (beta chain) was identified during a study of OX40 agonist ivuxolimab in advanced cancers. Study-wide context: Ivuxolimab was an agonistic, fully human IgG2 monoclonal antibody directed against OX40 (CD134), a costimulatory receptor. Intravenous ivuxolimab was administered to patients every 2 weeks at six dose levels: 0.01, 0.1, 0.3, 1.5, 3 and 10 mg/kg. Among the approximately 54 dose-escalation patients, about 20 had hepatocellular carcinoma, roughly 15 melanoma, 9 renal cell carcinoma and 9 head and neck cancer. In the dose-escalation cohort, more than 75% of patients were male, and the mean age was roughly 60 years, with a range of 23 to 79. Patients were allowed to have had prior anti-PD-1, anti-PD-L1 or anti-CTLA-4 therapy, and around two fifths of the dose-escalation patients had been treated with checkpoint inhibitors. Partial responses were achieved by three dose-escalation patients, of whom one had hepatocellular carcinoma and two had cutaneous melanoma. The purpose of peripheral TCRbeta sequencing was to test whether ivuxolimab changed TCR sequence diversity and led to clonal T-cell expansion. The paper reports the monotherapy dose-escalation portion (N of about 54 patients) of the phase I ivuxolimab trial.

For sequencing of the TCRbeta CDR3 region, genomic DNA was extracted from the sorted cells. The immunoSEQ Assay was used to sequence the TCRbeta CDR3 regions. The clones in this table, taken by TCRdb from immuneACCESS, are in-frame only. Not every clone is retained; where verified, under half of the shortfall comes from an unresolved V gene, and the cause of the rest is unknown. Counted in this sample were approximately 90,000 clones; 91% of them appeared once. The ten largest clones capture 2.6% of the sample. The trial excluded patients who had a history of autoimmune disease or were on systemic immunosuppression. Peripheral blood for TCR sequencing was collected from all dose cohorts at baseline, on cycle 4 day 1, and on cycle 7 day 1. The samples were taken from a phase I, first-in-human, multicenter, open-label dose-escalation trial of ivuxolimab. The trial enrolled adults with locally advanced or metastatic head and neck squamous cell, hepatocellular, melanoma or renal cell carcinoma. Before TCR sequencing, CD4+ and CD8+ T cells were separately sorted from peripheral blood.

Including cysteine and phenylalanine, the CDR3 has 15 amino acids. Only the CDR3 part of the read is kept: 45 bases, read in frame from the first base. CDR1 SGHTS and CDR2 YDEGEE are derived from the germline V gene. V was cut back by 4 bases and J by 0 bases, leaving a gap of 10 bases between them. About this clone: Its antigen is unknown. The input lacks base qualities; no much larger clone sits a single base away.

Broad study findings and their caveats: Which antigens the clonally expanded peripheral T cells were specific for was not determined. After ivuxolimab, expanded clones were on average more numerous among CD8+ T cells than among CD4+ T cells. Low levels of normalized T-cell clonal expansion were also seen in some patients who did not respond. At doses of 0.1 to 3.0 mg/kg, clonal expansion of both CD4+ and CD8+ blood T cells was observed from baseline to week 6. In the 0.1-3.0 mg/kg groups, partial responders were among the patients with the lowest normalized peripheral clonal expansion, particularly in CD8+ T cells.

Rearrangement joined TRBV5-8 to TRBJ1-4; TRBD1 is possibly the D segment (5 matching bases). Here the sequenced sample was CD4+ or CD8+ T cells sorted from blood, taken in a trial of the OX40 agonist ivuxolimab. This TCR derives from an adult with an advanced solid tumor such as melanoma, head and neck, liver or kidney cancer. Read as DNA, the sequence is TGTGCCAGCAGCACCGGGACCGCAACTAATGAAAAACTGTTTTTT. Its translation reads: CASSTGTATNEKLFF.